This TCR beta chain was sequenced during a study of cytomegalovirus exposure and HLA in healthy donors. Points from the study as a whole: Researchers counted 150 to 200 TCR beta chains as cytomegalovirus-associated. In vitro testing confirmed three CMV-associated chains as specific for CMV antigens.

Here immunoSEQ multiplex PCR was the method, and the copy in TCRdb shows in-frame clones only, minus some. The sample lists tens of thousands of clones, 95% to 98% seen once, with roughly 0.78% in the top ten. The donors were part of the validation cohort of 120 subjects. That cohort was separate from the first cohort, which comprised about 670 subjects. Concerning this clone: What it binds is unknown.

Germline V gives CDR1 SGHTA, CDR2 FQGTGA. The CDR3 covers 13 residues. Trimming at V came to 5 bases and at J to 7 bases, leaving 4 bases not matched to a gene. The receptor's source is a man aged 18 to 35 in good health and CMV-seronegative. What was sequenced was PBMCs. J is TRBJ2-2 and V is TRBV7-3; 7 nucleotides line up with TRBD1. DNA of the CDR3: TGTGCCAGCAGCAACCGGGACAGCGGGGAGCTGTTTTTT. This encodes CASSNRDSGELFF. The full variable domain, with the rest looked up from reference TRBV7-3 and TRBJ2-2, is GAGVSQTPSNKVTEKGKYVELRCDPISGHTALYWYRQSLGQGPEFLIYFQGTGAADDSGLPNDRFFAVRPEGSVSTLKIQRTERGDSAVYLCASSNRDSGELFFGEGSRLTVL.